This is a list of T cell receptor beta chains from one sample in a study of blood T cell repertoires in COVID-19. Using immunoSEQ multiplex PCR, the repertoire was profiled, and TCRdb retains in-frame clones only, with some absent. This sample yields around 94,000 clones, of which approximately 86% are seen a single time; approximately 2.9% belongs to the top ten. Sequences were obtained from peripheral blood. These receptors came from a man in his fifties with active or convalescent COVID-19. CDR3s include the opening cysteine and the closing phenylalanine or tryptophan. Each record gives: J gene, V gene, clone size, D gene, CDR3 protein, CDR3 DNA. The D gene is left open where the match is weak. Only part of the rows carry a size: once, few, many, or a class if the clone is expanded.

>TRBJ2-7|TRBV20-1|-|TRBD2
CSAWEGYEQYF
TGCAGTGCTTGGGAGGGCTACGAGCAGTACTTC
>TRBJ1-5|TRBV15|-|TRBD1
CATSEQGLEQPQHF
TGTGCCACCAGCGAACAGGGGTTGGAGCAGCCCCAGCATTTT
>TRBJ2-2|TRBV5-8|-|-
CASSLRASTGELFF
TGTGCCAGCAGCTTGAGAGCTAGCACCGGGGAGCTGTTTTTT
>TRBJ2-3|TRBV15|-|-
CATSGTRYTQYF
TGTGCCACCAGCGGAACGCGGTATACGCAGTATTTT
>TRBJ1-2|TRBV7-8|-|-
CASSPGGDYGYTF
TGTGCCAGCAGCCCGGGGGGGGACTATGGCTACACCTTC
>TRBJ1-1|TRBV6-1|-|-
CASSEEVYTEAFF
TGTGCCAGCAGTGAGGAGGTGTACACTGAAGCTTTCTTT
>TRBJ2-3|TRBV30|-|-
CAWNTAADTQYF
TGTGCCTGGAATACAGCAGCAGATACGCAGTATTTT
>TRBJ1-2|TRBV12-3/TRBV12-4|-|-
CASRGRANYGYTF
TGTGCCAGTCGGGGAAGAGCTAACTATGGCTACACCTTC
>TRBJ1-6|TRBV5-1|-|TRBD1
CASSRDREPSSGSPLHF
TGCGCCAGCAGCCGGGACAGGGAACCCTCCTCGGGTTCACCCCTCCACTTT
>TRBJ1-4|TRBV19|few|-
CASTGWPNEKLFF
TGTGCCAGTACGGGGTGGCCTAATGAAAAACTGTTTTTT
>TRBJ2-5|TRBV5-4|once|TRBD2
CASSFFRGAGQETQYF
TGTGCCAGCAGCTTTTTTCGGGGAGCGGGACAAGAGACCCAGTACTTC
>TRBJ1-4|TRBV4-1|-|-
CASSQLPFPGGNEKLFF
TGCGCCAGCAGCCAACTCCCATTCCCCGGCGGTAATGAAAAACTGTTTTTT
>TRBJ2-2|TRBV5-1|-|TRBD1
CASSLSGQEIGGELFF
TGCGCCAGCAGCTTGTCCGGACAGGAGATAGGCGGGGAGCTGTTTTTT
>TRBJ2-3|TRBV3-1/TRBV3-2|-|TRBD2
CASSQRGGGYTDTQYF
TGTGCCAGCAGCCAGAGAGGCGGGGGGTACACAGATACGCAGTATTTT
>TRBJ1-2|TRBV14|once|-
CASSQPPQGYTF
TGTGCCAGCAGCCAACCCCCCCAGGGCTACACCTTC
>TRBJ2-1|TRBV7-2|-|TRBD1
CASSDTGAGNNEQFF
TGTGCCAGCAGCGACACAGGGGCAGGAAACAATGAGCAGTTCTTC
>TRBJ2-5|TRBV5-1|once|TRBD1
CASRSTGVMETQYF
TGCGCCAGCAGATCAACAGGGGTAATGGAGACCCAGTACTTC
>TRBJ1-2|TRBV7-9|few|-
CASSLGRQIEGYTF
TGTGCCAGCAGCTTAGGACGACAGATAGAGGGCTACACCTTC
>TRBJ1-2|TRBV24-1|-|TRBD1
CATSDTTDRGYGYTF
TGTGCCACCAGTGACACGACGGACAGGGGATATGGCTACACCTTC
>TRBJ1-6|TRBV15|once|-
CATSSPGHLNSPLHF
TGTGCCACCAGCTCCCCGGGACACCTAAATTCACCCCTCCACTTT
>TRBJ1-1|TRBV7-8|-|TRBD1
CASHRGMNTEAFF
TGTGCCAGCCACAGGGGGATGAACACTGAAGCTTTCTTT
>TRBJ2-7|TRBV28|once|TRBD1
CASSFGGGQGAGEQYF
TGTGCCAGCAGTTTTGGAGGGGGGCAGGGGGCTGGCGAGCAGTACTTC
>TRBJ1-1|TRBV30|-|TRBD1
CAWRSGQGWTEAFF
TGTGCCTGGAGGTCGGGACAGGGGTGGACTGAAGCTTTCTTT
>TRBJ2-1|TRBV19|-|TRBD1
CASSSTSGTGGKYNEQFF
TGTGCCAGTAGCTCCACCTCCGGGACAGGGGGAAAATACAATGAGCAGTTCTTC
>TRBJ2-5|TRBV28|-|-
CASSLPAAGAQETQYF
TGTGCCAGCAGTTTACCGGCGGCAGGGGCCCAAGAGACCCAGTACTTC
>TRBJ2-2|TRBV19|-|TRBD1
CARQDRGTGELFF
TGTGCCAGGCAGGACAGGGGTACCGGGGAGCTGTTTTTT
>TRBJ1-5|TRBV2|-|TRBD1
CASSVPGGSNQPQHF
TGTGCCAGCAGTGTTCCAGGGGGAAGTAATCAGCCCCAGCATTTT
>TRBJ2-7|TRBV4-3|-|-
CASSQAIGSTHEQYF
TGCGCCAGCAGCCAAGCAATTGGCAGTACACACGAGCAGTACTTC
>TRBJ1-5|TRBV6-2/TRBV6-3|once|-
CASRSGLYSNQPQHF
TGTGCCAGCCGTTCGGGACTTTATAGCAATCAGCCCCAGCATTTT
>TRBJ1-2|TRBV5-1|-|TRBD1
CASSLGSTGGPYGYTF
TGCGCCAGCAGCTTGGGTTCTACAGGGGGCCCCTATGGCTACACCTTC
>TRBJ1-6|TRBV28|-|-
CASLRFSYNSPLHF
TGTGCCAGCTTGAGGTTCTCCTATAATTCACCCCTCCACTTT
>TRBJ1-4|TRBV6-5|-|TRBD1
CASRPAGGGEKLFF
TGTGCCAGCAGACCTGCAGGGGGCGGGGAAAAACTGTTTTTT
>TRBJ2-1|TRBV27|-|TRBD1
CASSRLGTGGFDEQFF
TGTGCCAGCAGTCGACTCGGGACAGGGGGCTTCGATGAGCAGTTCTTC
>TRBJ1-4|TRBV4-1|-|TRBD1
CASSQDRDRENEKLFF
TGCGCCAGCAGCCAAGATCGGGACAGAGAAAATGAAAAACTGTTTTTT
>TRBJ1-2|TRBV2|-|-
CASKQEVNYGYTF
TGTGCCAGCAAACAGGAAGTTAACTATGGCTACACCTTC
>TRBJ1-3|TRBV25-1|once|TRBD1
CASSGGQISGNTIYF
TGTGCCAGCAGTGGGGGACAGATCTCTGGAAACACCATATATTTT
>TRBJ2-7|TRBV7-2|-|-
CASSFKEFYEQYF
TGTGCCAGCAGCTTTAAGGAGTTCTACGAGCAGTACTTC
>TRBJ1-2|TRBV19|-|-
CASSIGGQDGYTF
TGTGCCAGTAGTATAGGCGGCCAAGATGGCTACACCTTC
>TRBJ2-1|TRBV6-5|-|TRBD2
CASSSIAGGEQFF
TGTGCCAGCAGTAGCATAGCGGGGGGTGAGCAGTTCTTC
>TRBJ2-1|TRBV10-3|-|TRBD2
CAINGLAGGYEQFF
TGTGCCATCAACGGACTAGCGGGGGGTTATGAGCAGTTCTTC
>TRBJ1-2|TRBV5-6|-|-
CASSLAVANYGYTF
TGTGCCAGCAGCTTGGCCGTCGCTAACTATGGCTACACCTTC
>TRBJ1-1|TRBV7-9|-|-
CASSLAEVLNTEAFF
TGTGCCAGCAGCTTAGCAGAGGTCCTGAACACTGAAGCTTTCTTT